The present TCR beta chain was sequenced within a study of T cell responses to AZD1222 COVID-19 vaccine. Notes on the study in general: Repertoires in all cases were sampled only once the peak T cell response had passed. Dominant CD4 TCR responses targeted spike regions 160-218 and 743-854.

On this clone: Its target is not known.

Profiling relied on immunoSEQ multiplex PCR, and the TCRdb table lists in-frame clones only, not all of them. This sample has about 100,000 clones; about 90% occur once, and the top ten carry 4.2%. Germline-derived CDR1 and CDR2 are SGHDN and FVKESK. This CDR3 has 16 amino acids. Trimming removed 0 bases at V and 0 bases at J, with 11 bases between. This TCR was sampled from an adult in good health. The chain joins TRBV14 to TRBJ1-1; no definite D call. The starting material was peripheral blood, obtained on day 0 of MenACWY control vaccination. The CDR3: CASSQDVGLVNTEAFF. The CDR3 nucleotides read TGTGCCAGCAGCCAAGACGTTGGTCTGGTGAACACTGAAGCTTTCTTT.